This T cell receptor (beta chain) was sequenced during a study of T cell responses to AZD1222 COVID-19 vaccine. Broader study findings: After the peak T cell response, and only then, were repertoires sampled. There were mostly white British donors and more females than males, and clonal diversity was possibly underestimated.

The CDR3 sequence is 13 residues long. Trimming took 2 bases from V and 4 from J, leaving 8 bases between them. Germline V gene lookup returns CDR1 SGHAT and CDR2 FQDESV (reference sequence). About this clone itself: Its specificity is unknown.

Only in-frame clones appear in the TCRdb table, and some are missing; sequencing was by immunoSEQ multiplex PCR. The table includes 150,000 to 200,000 clones, about nine tenths detected once. The sample consisted of peripheral blood, taken on day 0 of AZD1222 vaccination. The TCR sequence derives from an adult in good health. V and J are TRBV11-1 and TRBJ2-5; D not certain. CDR3 nucleotides: TGTGCCAGCAGCTTAAGGACCGTAGAGACCCAGTACTTC. Its translation: CASSLRTVETQYF.